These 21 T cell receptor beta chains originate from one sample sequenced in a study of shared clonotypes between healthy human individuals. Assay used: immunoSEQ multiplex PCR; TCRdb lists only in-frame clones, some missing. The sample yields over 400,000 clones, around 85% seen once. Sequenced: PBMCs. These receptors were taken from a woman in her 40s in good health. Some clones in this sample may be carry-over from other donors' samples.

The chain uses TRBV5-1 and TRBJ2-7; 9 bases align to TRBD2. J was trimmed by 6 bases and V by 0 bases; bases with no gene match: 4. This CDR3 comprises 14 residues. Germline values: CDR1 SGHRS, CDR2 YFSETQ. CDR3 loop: CASSLGTSALEQYF. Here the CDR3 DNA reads TGCGCCAGCAGCTTGGGGACTAGCGCCCTCGAGCAGTACTTC.

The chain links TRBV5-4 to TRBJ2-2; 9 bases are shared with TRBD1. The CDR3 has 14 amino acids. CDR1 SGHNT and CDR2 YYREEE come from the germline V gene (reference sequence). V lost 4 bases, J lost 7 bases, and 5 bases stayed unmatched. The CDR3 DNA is TGTGCCAGCAGCCTAGGACAGGGGTTCGGGGAGCTGTTTTTT. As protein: CASSLGQGFGELFF.

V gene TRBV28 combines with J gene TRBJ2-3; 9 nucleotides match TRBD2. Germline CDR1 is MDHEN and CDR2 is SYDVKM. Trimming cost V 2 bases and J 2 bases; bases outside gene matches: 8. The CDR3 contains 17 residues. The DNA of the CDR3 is TGTGCCAGCAGTTTACTAGCGGGACCGCCCCCCACAGATACGCAGTATTTT. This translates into CASSLLAGPPPTDTQYF.

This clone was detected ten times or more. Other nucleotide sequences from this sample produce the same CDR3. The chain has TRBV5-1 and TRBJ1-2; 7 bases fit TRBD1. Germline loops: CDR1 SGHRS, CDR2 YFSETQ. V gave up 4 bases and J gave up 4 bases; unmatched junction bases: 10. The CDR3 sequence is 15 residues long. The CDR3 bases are TGCGCCAGCAGCACGACAGGGTTGAGGAGCTATGGCTACACCTTC. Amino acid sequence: CASSTTGLRSYGYTF.

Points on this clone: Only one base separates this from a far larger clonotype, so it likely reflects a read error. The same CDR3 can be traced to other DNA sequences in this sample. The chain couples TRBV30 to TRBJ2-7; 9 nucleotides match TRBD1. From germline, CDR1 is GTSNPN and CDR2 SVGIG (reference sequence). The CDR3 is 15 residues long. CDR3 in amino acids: CAWRGGQGLRYEQYF. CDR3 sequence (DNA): TGTGCCTGGAGGGGGGGACAGGGATTAAGGTACGAGCAGTACTTT.

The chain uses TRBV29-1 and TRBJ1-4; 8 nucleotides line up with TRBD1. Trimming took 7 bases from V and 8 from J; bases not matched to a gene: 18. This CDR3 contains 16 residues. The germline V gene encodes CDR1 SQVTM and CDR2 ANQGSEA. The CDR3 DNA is TGCAGCGGTCCTCTCCGCCAGGACAGGGAGGGCGAAAAACTGTTTTTT. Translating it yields CSGPLRQDREGEKLFF.

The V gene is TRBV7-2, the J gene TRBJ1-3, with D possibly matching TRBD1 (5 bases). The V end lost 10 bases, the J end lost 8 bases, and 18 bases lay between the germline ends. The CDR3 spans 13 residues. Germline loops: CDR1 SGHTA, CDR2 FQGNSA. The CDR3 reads CATQGGQWDTIYF. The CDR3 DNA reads TGTGCCACCCAGGGAGGGCAGTGGGACACCATATATTTT.

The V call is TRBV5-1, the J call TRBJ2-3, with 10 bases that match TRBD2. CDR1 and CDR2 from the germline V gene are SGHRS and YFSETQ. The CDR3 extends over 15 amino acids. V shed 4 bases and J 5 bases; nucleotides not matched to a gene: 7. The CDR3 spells CASSPLAGEVDTQYF. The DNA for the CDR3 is TGCGCCAGCAGCCCCCTAGCGGGAGAGGTAGATACGCAGTATTTT.

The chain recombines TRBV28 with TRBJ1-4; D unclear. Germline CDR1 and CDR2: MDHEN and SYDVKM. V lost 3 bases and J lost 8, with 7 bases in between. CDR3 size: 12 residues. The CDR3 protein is CASSFPGEKLFF. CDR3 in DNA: TGTGCCAGCAGTTTTCCGGGGGAAAAACTGTTTTTT.

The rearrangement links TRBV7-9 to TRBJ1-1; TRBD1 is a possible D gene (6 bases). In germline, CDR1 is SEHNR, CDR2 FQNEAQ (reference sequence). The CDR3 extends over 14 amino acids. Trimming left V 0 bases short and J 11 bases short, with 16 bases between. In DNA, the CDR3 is TGTGCCAGCAGCTTAGCGGGGGCCCCACTGAGGGCTTTCTTT. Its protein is CASSLAGAPLRAFF.

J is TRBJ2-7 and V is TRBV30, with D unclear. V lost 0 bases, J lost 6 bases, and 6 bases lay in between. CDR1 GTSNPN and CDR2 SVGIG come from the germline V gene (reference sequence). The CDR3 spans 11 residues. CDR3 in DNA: TGTGCCTGGAGTGTATCCGTCGAGCAGTACTTC. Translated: CAWSVSVEQYF.

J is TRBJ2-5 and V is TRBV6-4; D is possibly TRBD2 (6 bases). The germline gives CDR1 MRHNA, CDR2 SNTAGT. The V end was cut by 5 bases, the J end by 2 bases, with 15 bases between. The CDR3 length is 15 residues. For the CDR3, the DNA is TGTGCCAGCAGTCCCGATAGCGGCCCTCAAGAGACCCAGTACTTC. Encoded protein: CASSPDSGPQETQYF.

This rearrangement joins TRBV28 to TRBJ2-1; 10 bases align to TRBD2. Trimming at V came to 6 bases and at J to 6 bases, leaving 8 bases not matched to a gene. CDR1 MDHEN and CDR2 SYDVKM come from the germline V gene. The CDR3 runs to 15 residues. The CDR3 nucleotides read TGTGCCAGCAGCCCGCTAGCGGGAGCGGGCAATGAGCAGTTCTTC. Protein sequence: CASSPLAGAGNEQFF.

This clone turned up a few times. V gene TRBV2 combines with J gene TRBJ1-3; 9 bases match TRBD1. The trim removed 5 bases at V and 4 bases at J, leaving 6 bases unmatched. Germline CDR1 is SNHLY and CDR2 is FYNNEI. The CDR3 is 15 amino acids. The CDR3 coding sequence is TGTGCCAGCAGTCGGGACAGGGTGGCAGGAAACACCATATATTTT. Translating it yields CASSRDRVAGNTIYF.

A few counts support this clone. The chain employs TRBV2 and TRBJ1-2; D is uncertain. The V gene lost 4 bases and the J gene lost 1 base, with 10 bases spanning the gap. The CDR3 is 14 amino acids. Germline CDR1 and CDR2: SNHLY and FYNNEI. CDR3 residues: CASSASRDNYGYTF. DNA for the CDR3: TGTGCCAGCAGTGCGAGCAGAGATAACTATGGCTACACCTTC. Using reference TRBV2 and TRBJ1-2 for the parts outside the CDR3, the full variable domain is EPEVTQTPSHQVTQMGQEVILRCVPISNHLYFYWYRQILGQKVEFLVSFYNNEISEKSEIFDDQFSVERPDGSNFTLKIRSTKLEDSAMYFCASSASRDNYGYTFGSGTRLTVV.

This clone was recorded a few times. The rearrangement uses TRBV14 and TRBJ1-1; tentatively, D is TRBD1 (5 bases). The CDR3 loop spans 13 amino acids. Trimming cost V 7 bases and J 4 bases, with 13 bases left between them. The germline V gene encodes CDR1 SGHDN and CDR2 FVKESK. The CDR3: CASTRALGTEAFF. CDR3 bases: TGTGCCAGCACCAGGGCATTAGGCACTGAAGCTTTCTTT.

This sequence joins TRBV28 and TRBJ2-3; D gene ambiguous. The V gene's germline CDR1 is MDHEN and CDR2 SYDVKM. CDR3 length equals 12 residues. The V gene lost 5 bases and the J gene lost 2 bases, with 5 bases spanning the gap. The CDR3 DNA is TGTGCCAGCAGTCCTTACACAGATACGCAGTATTTT. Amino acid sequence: CASSPYTDTQYF.

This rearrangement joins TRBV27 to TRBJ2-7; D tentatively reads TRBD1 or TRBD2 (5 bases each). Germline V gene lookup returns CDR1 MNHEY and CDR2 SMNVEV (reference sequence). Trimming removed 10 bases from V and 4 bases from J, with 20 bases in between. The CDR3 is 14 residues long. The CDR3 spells CAIRTGFWGYEQYF. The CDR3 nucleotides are TGTGCCATTAGGACGGGATTTTGGGGGTACGAGCAGTACTTC.

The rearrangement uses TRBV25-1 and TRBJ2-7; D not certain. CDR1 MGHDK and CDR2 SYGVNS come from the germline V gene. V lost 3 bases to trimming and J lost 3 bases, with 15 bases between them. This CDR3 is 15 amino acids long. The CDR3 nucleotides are TGTGCCAGCAGTGACCCGAAGGTGTCTGTCTACGAGCAGTACTTC. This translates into CASSDPKVSVYEQYF.

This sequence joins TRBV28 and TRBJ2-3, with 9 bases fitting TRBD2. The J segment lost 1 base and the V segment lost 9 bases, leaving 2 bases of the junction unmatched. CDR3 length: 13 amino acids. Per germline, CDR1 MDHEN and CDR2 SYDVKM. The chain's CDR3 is CASSGSGTDTQYF. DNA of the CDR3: TGTGCCAGTAGCGGGAGTGGCACAGATACGCAGTATTTT.

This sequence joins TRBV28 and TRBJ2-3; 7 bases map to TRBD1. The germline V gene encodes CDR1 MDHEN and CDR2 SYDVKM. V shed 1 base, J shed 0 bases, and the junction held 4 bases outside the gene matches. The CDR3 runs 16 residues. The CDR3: CASSLSPGQSTDTQYF. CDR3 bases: TGTGCCAGCAGTTTATCCCCGGGACAGAGCACAGATACGCAGTATTTT.